This T cell receptor (beta chain) is from a study of identical twins. TCRdb re-analysed the 5' RACE reads in MiXCR, keeping a single row per CDR3 protein. The sample lists 1.5 million to 2 million distinct CDR3 sequences; under 35% were seen once. CDR1 is MGHRA and CDR2 is YSYEKL in the germline V gene. The CDR3 is 16 amino acids. V was cut by 0 bases and J by 0 bases, with 9 bases left in between. The rearrangement joins TRBV4-1 to TRBJ1-5; D is uncertain. What was sequenced was cord blood. This TCR came from a newborn girl in good health. CDR3 sequence (DNA): TGCGCCAGCAGCCAAGAGATGGGTTATAGCAATCAGCCCCAGCATTTT. It specifies CASSQEMGYSNQPQHF.